This T cell receptor beta chain was observed in a study of T cells after yellow fever vaccination. General observations from the study: Booster sampling recovered most clones from primary vaccination (96% CD4, over 75% CD8). Abundant clonotypes from the bulk population could contaminate FACS-sorted repertoires. Although most clonotypes did not, a small share appeared in both CD4 and CD8 compartments.

Germline CDR1 is SGHTA and CDR2 is FQGNSA. The CDR3 extends over 12 amino acids. V lost 5 bases and J 5 bases, leaving 7 bases between the germline ends. In the case of this clonotype: What it binds is not known.

One entry per CDR3 protein results from TCRdb running MiXCR on the 5' RACE reads. The table has a few hundred thousand distinct CDR3 sequences, roughly 4% seen once. The sequence was obtained from a young man who received the YFV17D yellow fever vaccine. Sequenced material: PBMCs, taken 5 days after the yellow fever booster vaccination. The rearrangement uses TRBV7-2 and TRBJ2-4; perhaps TRBD1 as D (6 bases). This chain's CDR3 is CASSRQENIQYF. The CDR3 region has the DNA TGTGCCAGCAGCAGACAGGAAAACATTCAGTACTTC.